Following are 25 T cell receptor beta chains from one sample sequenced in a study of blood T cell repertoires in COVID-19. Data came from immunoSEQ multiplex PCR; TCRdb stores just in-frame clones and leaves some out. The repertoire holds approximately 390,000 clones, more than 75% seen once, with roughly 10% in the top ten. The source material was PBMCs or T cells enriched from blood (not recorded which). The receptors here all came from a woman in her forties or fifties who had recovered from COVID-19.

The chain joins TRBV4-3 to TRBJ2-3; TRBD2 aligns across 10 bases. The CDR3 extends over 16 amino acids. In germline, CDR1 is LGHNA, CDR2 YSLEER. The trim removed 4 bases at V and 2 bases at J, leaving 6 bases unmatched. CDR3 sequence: CASSPMLAGVTDTQYF. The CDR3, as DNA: TGCGCCAGCAGCCCCATGCTAGCGGGGGTCACAGATACGCAGTATTTT.

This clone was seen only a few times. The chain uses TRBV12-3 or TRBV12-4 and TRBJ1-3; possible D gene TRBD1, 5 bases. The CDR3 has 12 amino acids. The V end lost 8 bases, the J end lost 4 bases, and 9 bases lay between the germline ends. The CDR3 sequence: CASGASGNTIYF. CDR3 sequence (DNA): TGTGCCAGCGGGGCGTCAGGAAACACCATATATTTT.

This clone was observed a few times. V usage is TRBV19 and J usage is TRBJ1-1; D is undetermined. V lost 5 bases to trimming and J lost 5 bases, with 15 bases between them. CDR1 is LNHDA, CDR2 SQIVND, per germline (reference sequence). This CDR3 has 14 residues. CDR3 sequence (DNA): TGTGCCAGTAGTCCGTTAGGCGCCGGGACTGAAGCTTTCTTT. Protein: CASSPLGAGTEAFF.

CDR3 protein: CAWSARDRGKIYEQYF. The CDR3, as DNA: TGTGCCTGGAGTGCCCGGGACAGGGGGAAAATCTACGAGCAGTACTTC. The J gene is TRBJ2-7, the V gene TRBV30, with 11 bases aligning to TRBD1. Germline V gives CDR1 GTSNPN, CDR2 SVGIG (reference sequence). CDR3 length: 16 amino acids. With 1 base clipped from V and 3 bases from J, the junction kept 8 bases outside the gene matches.

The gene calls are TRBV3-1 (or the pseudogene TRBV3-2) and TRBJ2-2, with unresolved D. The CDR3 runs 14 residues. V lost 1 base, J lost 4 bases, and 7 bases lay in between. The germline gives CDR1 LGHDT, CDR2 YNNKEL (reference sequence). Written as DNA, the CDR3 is TGTGCCAGCAGCCAAGTGCGTGGCACCGGGGAGCTGTTTTTT. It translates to CASSQVRGTGELFF.

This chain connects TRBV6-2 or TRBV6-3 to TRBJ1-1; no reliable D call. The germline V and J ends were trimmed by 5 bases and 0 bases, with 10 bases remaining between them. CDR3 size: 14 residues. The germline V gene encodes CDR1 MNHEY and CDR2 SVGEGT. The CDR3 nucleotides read TGTGCCAGCAGTGGCGGACTAATGAACACTGAAGCTTTCTTT. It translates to CASSGGLMNTEAFF.

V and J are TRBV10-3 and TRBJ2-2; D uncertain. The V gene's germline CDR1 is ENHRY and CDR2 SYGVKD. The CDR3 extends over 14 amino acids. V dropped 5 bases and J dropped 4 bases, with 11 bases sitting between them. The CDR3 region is CAISLDPGTGELFF. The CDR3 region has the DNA TGTGCCATCAGTCTTGATCCGGGCACCGGGGAGCTGTTTTTT.

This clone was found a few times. CDR3 amino acids: CASSYGGGSYGYTF. CDR3 DNA: TGTGCCAGCAGTTACGGCGGGGGTTCCTATGGCTACACCTTC. The chain links TRBV6-5 to TRBJ1-2; D possibly corresponds to TRBD1 (5 bases). Germline CDR1 MNHEY, CDR2 SVGAGI. Between the trimmed V and J ends, which lost 2 bases and 4 bases, there was a span of 11 bases. CDR3 length: 14 residues.

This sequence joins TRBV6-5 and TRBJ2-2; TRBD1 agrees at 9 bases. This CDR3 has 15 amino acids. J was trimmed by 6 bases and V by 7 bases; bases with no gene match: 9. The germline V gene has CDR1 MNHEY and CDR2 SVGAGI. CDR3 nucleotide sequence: TGTGCCAGCACGCGAACAGGGGGCTTGCCCGGGGAGCTGTTTTTT. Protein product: CASTRTGGLPGELFF.

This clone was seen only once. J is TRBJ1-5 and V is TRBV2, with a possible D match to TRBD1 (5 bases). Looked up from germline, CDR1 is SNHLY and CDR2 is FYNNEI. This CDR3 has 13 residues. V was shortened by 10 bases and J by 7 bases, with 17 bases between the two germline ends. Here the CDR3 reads CATSLGGYQPQHF. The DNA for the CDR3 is TGTGCCACTTCTCTCGGGGGGTACCAGCCCCAGCATTTT.

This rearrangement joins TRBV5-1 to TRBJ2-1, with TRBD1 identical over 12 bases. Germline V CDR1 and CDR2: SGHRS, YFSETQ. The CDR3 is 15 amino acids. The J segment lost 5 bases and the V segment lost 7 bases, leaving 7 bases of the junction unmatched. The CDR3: CASGGTGGLHNEQFF. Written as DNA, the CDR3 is TGCGCCAGCGGTGGGACAGGGGGCCTCCACAATGAGCAGTTCTTC.

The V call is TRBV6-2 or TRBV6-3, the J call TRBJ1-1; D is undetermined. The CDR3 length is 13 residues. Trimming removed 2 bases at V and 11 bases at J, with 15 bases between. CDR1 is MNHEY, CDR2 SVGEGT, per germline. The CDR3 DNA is TGTGCCAGCAGTTACCTAAAAGTTAATGATGCTTTCTTT. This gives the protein CASSYLKVNDAFF.

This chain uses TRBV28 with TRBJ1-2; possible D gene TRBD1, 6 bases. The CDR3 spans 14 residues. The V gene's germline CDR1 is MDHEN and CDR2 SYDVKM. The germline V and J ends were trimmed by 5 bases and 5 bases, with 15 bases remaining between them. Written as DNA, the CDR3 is TGTGCCAGCAGTGAGTCGGGACAACCTTATGGCTACACCTTC. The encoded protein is CASSESGQPYGYTF.

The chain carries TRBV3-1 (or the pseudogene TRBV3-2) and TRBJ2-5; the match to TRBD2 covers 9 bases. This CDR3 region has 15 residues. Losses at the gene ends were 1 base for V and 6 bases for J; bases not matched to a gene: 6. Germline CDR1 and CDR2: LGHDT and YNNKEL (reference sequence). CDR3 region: CASSQGSGGPKTQYF. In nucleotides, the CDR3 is TGTGCCAGCAGCCAAGGTAGCGGGGGCCCAAAGACCCAGTACTTC.

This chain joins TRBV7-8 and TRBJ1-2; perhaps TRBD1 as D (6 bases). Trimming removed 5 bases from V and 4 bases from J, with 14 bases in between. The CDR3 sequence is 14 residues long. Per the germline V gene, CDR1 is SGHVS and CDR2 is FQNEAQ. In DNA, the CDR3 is TGTGCCAGCAGCCCCGGGGGGCTAGTCTATGGCTACACCTTC. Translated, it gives CASSPGGLVYGYTF.

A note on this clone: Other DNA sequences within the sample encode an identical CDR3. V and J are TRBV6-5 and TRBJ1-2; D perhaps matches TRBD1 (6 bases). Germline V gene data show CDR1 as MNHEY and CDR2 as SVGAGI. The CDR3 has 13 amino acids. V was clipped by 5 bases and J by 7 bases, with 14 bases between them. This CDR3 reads CASSRTGRGGYTF. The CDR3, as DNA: TGTGCCAGCAGTCGCACAGGGAGGGGTGGCTACACCTTC.

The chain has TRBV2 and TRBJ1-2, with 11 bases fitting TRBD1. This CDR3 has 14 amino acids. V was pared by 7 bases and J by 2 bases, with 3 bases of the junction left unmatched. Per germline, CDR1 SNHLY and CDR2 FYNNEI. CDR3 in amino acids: CASIWTGGNYGYTF. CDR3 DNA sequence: TGTGCCAGCATTTGGACAGGGGGCAACTATGGCTACACCTTC.

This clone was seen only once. In DNA, the CDR3 is TGTGCCAGCAGTTACAAAGGGAGAGTATATGGCAATCAGCCCCAGCATTTT. Translated, it gives CASSYKGRVYGNQPQHF. J is TRBJ1-5 and V is TRBV28; D gene unclear. Germline V CDR1 and CDR2: MDHEN, SYDVKM. Deletions cut 4 bases from V and 2 bases from J, with 18 bases between. This CDR3 is 17 amino acids long.

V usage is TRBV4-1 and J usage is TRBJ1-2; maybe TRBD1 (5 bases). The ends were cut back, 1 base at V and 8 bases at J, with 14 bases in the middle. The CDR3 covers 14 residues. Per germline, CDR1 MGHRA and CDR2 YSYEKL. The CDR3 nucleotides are TGCGCCAGCAGCCAAGCGACAGACAGAGGAGGCTACACCTTC. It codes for CASSQATDRGGYTF.

The CDR3 DNA follows: TGTGCCAGCAGTGAATGGGCAGGGGATGGCTACACCTTC. Its translation: CASSEWAGDGYTF. The chain employs TRBV6-1 and TRBJ1-2, with D maybe TRBD1 (6 bases). This CDR3 comprises 13 residues. V was trimmed by 2 bases and J by 6 bases, leaving 10 bases between them. Germline V lookup: CDR1 MNHNS, CDR2 SASEGT.

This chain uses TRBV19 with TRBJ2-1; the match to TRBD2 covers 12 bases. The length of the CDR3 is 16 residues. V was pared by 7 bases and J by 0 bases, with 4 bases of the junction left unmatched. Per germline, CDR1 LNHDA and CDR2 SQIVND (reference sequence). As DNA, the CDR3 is TGTGCCAGTAAGGCTAGCGGGGGGGCCTCCTACAATGAGCAGTTCTTC. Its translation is CASKASGGASYNEQFF.

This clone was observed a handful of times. DNA for the CDR3: TGTGCCAGCAGCCAACAGCGGACAGGGGCCAATGAAAAACTGTTTTTT. Its protein product is CASSQQRTGANEKLFF. The chain is built from TRBV7-2 and TRBJ1-4, with 9 bases fitting TRBD1. J lost 5 bases, V lost 5 bases, and 9 bases had no gene match. The CDR3 length is 16 residues. CDR1 SGHTA and CDR2 FQGNSA come from the germline V gene. The entire variable domain, with the rest obtained from reference TRBV7-2 and TRBJ1-4, is as follows: GAGVSQSPSNKVTEKGKDVELRCDPISGHTALYWYRQSLGQGLEFLIYFQGNSAPDKSGLPSDRFSAERTGGSVSTLTIQRTQQEDSAVYLCASSQQRTGANEKLFFGSGTQLSVL.

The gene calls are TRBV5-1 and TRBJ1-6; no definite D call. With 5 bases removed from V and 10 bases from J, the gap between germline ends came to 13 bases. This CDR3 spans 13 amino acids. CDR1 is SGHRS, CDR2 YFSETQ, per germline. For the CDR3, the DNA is TGCGCCAGCAGGGACCGGGAGAAATCACCCCTCCACTTT. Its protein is CASRDREKSPLHF.

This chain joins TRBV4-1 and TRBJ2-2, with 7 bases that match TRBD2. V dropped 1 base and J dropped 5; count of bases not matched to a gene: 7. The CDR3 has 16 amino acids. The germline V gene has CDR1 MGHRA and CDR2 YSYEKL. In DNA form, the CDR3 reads TGCGCCAGCAGCCAAGCGGGGGGAATGGGGACCGGGGAGCTGTTTTTT. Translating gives CASSQAGGMGTGELFF.

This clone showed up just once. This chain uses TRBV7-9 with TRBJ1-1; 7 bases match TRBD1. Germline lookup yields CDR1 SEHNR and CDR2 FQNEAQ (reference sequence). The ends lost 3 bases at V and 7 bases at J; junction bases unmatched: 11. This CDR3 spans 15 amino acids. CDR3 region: CASSFGRGMVIEAFF. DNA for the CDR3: TGTGCCAGCAGCTTTGGCAGGGGGATGGTGATTGAAGCTTTCTTT.